Below are 5 T cell receptor beta chains sequenced from a single sample in a study of T cell responses to AZD1222 COVID-19 vaccine. The assay was immunoSEQ multiplex PCR, and TCRdb's table has in-frame clones only and misses some. The sample includes approximately 200,000 clones, around nine tenths of them seen just once. Sequenced material: peripheral blood, taken on day 0 of AZD1222 vaccination. Receptors were obtained from an adult in good health.

The rearrangement uses TRBV6-5 and TRBJ1-3; the match to TRBD1 covers 10 bases. With 1 base clipped from V and 3 bases from J, the junction kept 3 bases outside the gene matches. The CDR3 length is 16 residues. Germline lookup yields CDR1 MNHEY and CDR2 SVGAGI. CDR3 DNA: TGTGCCAGCAGTTACTGGGACAGGGGCTTTGGAAACACCATATATTTT. This sequence encodes CASSYWDRGFGNTIYF.

The rearrangement joins TRBV11-3 to TRBJ1-5; no clear D gene. Germline values: CDR1 SGHNT, CDR2 YENEEA. V was trimmed by 5 bases and J by 9 bases, leaving 8 bases between them. This CDR3 has 11 amino acids. The CDR3 coding sequence is TGTGCCAGCAGCAAAGGTCTGCCCCAGCATTTT. It specifies CASSKGLPQHF.

The V and J genes are TRBV6-5 and TRBJ2-2, with 7 bases fitting TRBD2. V trimming: 5 bases; J trimming: 7 bases; junction bases outside the gene matches: 7. The CDR3 covers 14 residues. The germline gives CDR1 MNHEY, CDR2 SVGAGI. DNA of the CDR3: TGTGCCAGCAGTCAGAGACTAGCTATCGGGGAGCTGTTTTTT. Residues: CASSQRLAIGELFF.

The chain recombines TRBV6-2 or TRBV6-3 with TRBJ1-2; TRBD1 matches at 10 bases. The ends lost 6 bases at V and 6 bases at J; junction bases unmatched: 4. Germline V CDR1 and CDR2: MNHEY, SVGEGT. The CDR3 loop spans 13 amino acids. This CDR3 reads CASSRGTGDGYTF. The CDR3 DNA follows: TGTGCCAGCAGCCGAGGGACAGGGGATGGCTACACCTTC.

This chain links TRBV30 with TRBJ1-5; no definite D call. Trimming took 1 base from V and 6 from J, leaving 16 bases between them. Germline V gives CDR1 GTSNPN, CDR2 SVGIG (reference sequence). The CDR3 extends over 15 amino acids. The CDR3 spells CAWSEGTDYLQPQHF. The CDR3, as DNA: TGTGCCTGGAGTGAAGGTACAGACTACCTTCAGCCCCAGCATTTT.